This T cell receptor beta chain appears in the sequencing data of a study of graft-versus-host responses after intestinal transplantation. Study background: For around 3 years after anti-thymocyte globulin induction, all recipients took tacrolimus and steroids.

Only one count was recorded for this clone. This CDR3 has 13 amino acids. V lost 8 bases and J 2 bases, leaving 13 bases between the germline ends. Germline V CDR1 and CDR2: LNHDA, SQIVND (reference sequence). Assay: immunoSEQ multiplex PCR; the TCRdb copy retains only in-frame clones and omits some. The sample comprises 40,000 or so clones, roughly 89% of which are singletons, and approximately 7.1% rests with the top ten. V usage is TRBV19 and J usage is TRBJ2-7; D is perhaps TRBD2 (7 bases). The sequence was collected from a human patient who received an intestinal transplant, so some T cells may come from the graft donor. The source material was PBMCs, sampled roughly 270 days after transplant. CDR3: CASSSGGPYEQYF. The CDR3 bases are TGTGCCAGTTCTTCCGGGGGGCCCTACGAGCAGTACTTC.